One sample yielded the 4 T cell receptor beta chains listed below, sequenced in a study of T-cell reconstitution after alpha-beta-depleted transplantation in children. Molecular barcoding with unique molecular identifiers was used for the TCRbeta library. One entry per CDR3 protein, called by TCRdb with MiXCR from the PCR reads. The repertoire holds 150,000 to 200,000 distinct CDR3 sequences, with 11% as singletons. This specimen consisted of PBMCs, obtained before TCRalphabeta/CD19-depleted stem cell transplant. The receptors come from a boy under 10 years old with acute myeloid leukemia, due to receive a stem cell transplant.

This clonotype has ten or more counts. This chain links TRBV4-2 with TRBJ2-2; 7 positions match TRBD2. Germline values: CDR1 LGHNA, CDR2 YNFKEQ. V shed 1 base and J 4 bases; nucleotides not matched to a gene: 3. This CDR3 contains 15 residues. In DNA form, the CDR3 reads TGTGCCAGCAGCCAAGTTGGGAGGGGCACCGGGGAGCTGTTTTTT. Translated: CASSQVGRGTGELFF.

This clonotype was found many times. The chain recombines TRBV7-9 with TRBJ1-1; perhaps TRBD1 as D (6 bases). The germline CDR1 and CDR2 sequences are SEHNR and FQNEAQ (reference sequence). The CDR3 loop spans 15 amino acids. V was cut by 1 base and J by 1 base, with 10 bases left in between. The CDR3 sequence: CASSLVATGNTEAFF. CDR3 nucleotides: TGTGCCAGCAGCTTAGTAGCGACAGGGAACACTGAAGCTTTCTTT.

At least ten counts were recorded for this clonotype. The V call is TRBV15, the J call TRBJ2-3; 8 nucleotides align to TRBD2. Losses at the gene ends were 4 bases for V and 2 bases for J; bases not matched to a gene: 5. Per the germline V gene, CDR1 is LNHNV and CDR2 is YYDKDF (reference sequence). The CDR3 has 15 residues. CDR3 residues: CATSILAGPTDTQYF. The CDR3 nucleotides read TGTGCCACCAGCATTTTAGCGGGACCCACAGATACGCAGTATTTT.

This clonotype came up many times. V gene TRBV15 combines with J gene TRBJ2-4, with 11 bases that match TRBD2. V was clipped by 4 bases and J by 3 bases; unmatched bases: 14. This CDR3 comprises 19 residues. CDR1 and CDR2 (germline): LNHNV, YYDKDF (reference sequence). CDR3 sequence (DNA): TGTGCCACCAGCAACCTCCTAGCGGGAGGTGTGAGAGTCAAAAACATTCAGTACTTC. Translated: CATSNLLAGGVRVKNIQYF.